One sample yielded the 32 T cell receptor beta chains listed below, sequenced in a study of blood T cell repertoires in COVID-19. Profiled with immunoSEQ multiplex PCR; TCRdb holds only in-frame clones, not every one. The sample shows 300,000 to 400,000 clones, roughly 90% of them seen only once. The specimen sequenced was peripheral blood. Receptor source: a woman aged 25 to 45 with COVID-19, enrolled during active disease.

The CDR3 coding sequence is TGTGCCAGCAGCACAGGAAATTCACCCCTCCACTTT. Its translation: CASSTGNSPLHF. The chain joins TRBV28 to TRBJ1-6, with D perhaps matching TRBD1 (5 bases). The CDR3 has 12 residues. The germline V and J ends were trimmed by 6 bases and 7 bases, with 7 bases remaining between them. The germline V gene encodes CDR1 MDHEN and CDR2 SYDVKM.

V usage is TRBV6-2 or TRBV6-3 and J usage is TRBJ2-1, with D tentatively TRBD2 (7 bases). CDR1 and CDR2 (germline): MNHEY, SVGEGT. The CDR3 runs 16 residues. V lost 6 bases, J lost 10 bases, and 25 bases lay in between. This chain's CDR3 is CASSLGGQGYTEEQFF. CDR3 bases: TGTGCCAGCAGCCTGGGGGGGCAAGGGTATACAGAAGAGCAGTTCTTC.

The chain is built from TRBV3-1 (or the pseudogene TRBV3-2) and TRBJ2-7; TRBD1 matches at 8 bases. After removal of 6 bases from V and 0 bases from J, the junction contained 4 bases not matched to a gene. Per the germline V gene, CDR1 is LGHDT and CDR2 is YNNKEL (reference sequence). CDR3 size: 14 residues. CDR3 nucleotides: TGTGCCAGCAGTCTTGGGACAGGCTCCTACGAGCAGTACTTC. This translates into CASSLGTGSYEQYF.

This sequence joins TRBV30 and TRBJ2-7; the match to TRBD2 covers 11 bases. In germline, CDR1 is GTSNPN, CDR2 SVGIG (reference sequence). J was trimmed by 3 bases and V by 5 bases; bases with no gene match: 3. CDR3 length: 13 amino acids. This CDR3 is CAWGSGRDYEQYF. The DNA for the CDR3 is TGTGCCTGGGGTAGCGGGAGGGACTACGAGCAGTACTTC.

This rearrangement joins TRBV14 to TRBJ2-7; 7 positions agree with TRBD2. CDR1 is SGHDN and CDR2 is FVKESK in the germline V gene. CDR3 length: 16 residues. J lost 2 bases, V lost 2 bases, and 9 bases had no gene match. CDR3 in amino acids: CASSQSKGLGTYEQYF. The CDR3 nucleotides read TGTGCCAGCAGCCAAAGCAAAGGACTAGGGACCTACGAGCAGTACTTC.

CDR3 region: CASSLVDYYEQYF. For the CDR3, the DNA is TGTGCCAGCAGCTTAGTGGACTACTACGAGCAGTACTTC. V and J are TRBV7-9 and TRBJ2-7; D perhaps matches TRBD2 (6 bases). The CDR3 is made up of 13 amino acids. V was clipped by 1 base and J by 3 bases, with 7 bases between them. From germline, CDR1 is SEHNR and CDR2 FQNEAQ (reference sequence).

The chain uses TRBV28 and TRBJ2-1; no reliable D call. Germline CDR1 is MDHEN and CDR2 is SYDVKM. V was cut by 5 bases and J by 6 bases, with 17 bases left in between. The CDR3 contains 15 residues. Written as DNA, the CDR3 is TGTGCCAGCAGTAATAGCCACGTCAGCTCCAATGAGCAGTTCTTC. It specifies CASSNSHVSSNEQFF.

The gene calls are TRBV3-1 (or the pseudogene TRBV3-2) and TRBJ2-7; 7 bases are shared with TRBD1. Trimming cost V 3 bases and J 7 bases; bases outside gene matches: 3. Germline V gives CDR1 LGHDT, CDR2 YNNKEL (reference sequence). This CDR3 region has 12 residues. CDR3 region: CASSHRGWEQYF. Here the CDR3 DNA reads TGTGCCAGCAGCCACAGGGGGTGGGAGCAGTACTTC.

The chain joins TRBV19 to TRBJ2-7; TRBD2 matches at 10 bases. The CDR3 loop spans 14 amino acids. Germline V gene sequence: CDR1 LNHDA, CDR2 SQIVND (reference sequence). V shed 5 bases, J shed 4 bases, and the junction held 5 bases outside the gene matches. CDR3 DNA: TGTGCCAGTAGTGCCGGGACTAGCGAGTACGAGCAGTACTTC. Translated, it gives CASSAGTSEYEQYF.

This chain links TRBV7-9 with TRBJ1-1, with a tentative D call TRBD1 (6 bases). Trimming shortened V by 5 bases and J by 1 base, and 8 bases separated the two germline ends. The CDR3 is made up of 13 amino acids. The germline gives CDR1 SEHNR, CDR2 FQNEAQ (reference sequence). The CDR3 reads CASSIQGNTEAFF. In DNA, the CDR3 is TGTGCCAGCAGCATACAGGGGAACACTGAAGCTTTCTTT. Together with reference TRBV7-9 and TRBJ1-1, the CDR3 gives the full variable domain: DTGVSQNPRHKITKRGQNVTFRCDPISEHNRLYWYRQTLGQGPEFLTYFQNEAQLEKSRLLSDRFSAERPKGSFSTLEIQRTEQGDSAMYLCASSIQGNTEAFFGQGTRLTVV.

This chain connects TRBV27 to TRBJ1-3, with a possible D match to TRBD1 (6 bases). Trimming left V 6 bases short and J 4 bases short, with 10 bases between. Germline V gives CDR1 MNHEY, CDR2 SMNVEV (reference sequence). CDR3 size: 13 residues. The CDR3 sequence: CASRFTGGNTIYF. The DNA for the CDR3 is TGTGCCAGCAGGTTTACAGGGGGAAACACCATATATTTT.

V and J are TRBV18 and TRBJ2-3; D is possibly TRBD2 (6 bases). The V and J ends lost 0 bases and 8 bases respectively, with 9 bases between them. The CDR3 loop spans 13 amino acids. Germline CDR1 and CDR2: KGHSH and LQKENI. The DNA of the CDR3 is TGTGCCAGCTCACCACCCTCGCGGGGTACGCAGTATTTT. Residues: CASSPPSRGTQYF. Full variable domain (outside the CDR3, taken from reference TRBV18 and TRBJ2-3): NAGVMQNPRHLVRRRGQEARLRCSPMKGHSHVYWYRQLPEEGLKFMVYLQKENIIDESGMPKERFSAEFPKEGPSILRIQQVVRGDSAAYFCASSPPSRGTQYFGPGTRLTVL.

The chain links TRBV2 to TRBJ1-5; TRBD1 agrees at 8 bases. Trimming took 2 bases from V and 9 from J; bases not matched to a gene: 18. There are 18 residues in the CDR3. CDR1 is SNHLY and CDR2 is FYNNEI in the germline V gene. CDR3 DNA: TGTGCCAGCAGTGAACCGGACAGGGCGAGGGGGGATGATCCGCCCCAGCATTTT. It yields the protein CASSEPDRARGDDPPQHF.

The chain is built from TRBV2 and TRBJ2-3; D is perhaps TRBD2 (7 bases). With 4 bases removed from V and 0 bases from J, the gap between germline ends came to 11 bases. Germline loops: CDR1 SNHLY, CDR2 FYNNEI. This CDR3 spans 15 amino acids. In DNA form, the CDR3 reads TGTGCCAGCAGTGGGGGGGGCGGGAGCACAGATACGCAGTATTTT. This codes for CASSGGGGSTDTQYF.

In its sample, this clone was seen once. The chain recombines TRBV7-9 with TRBJ2-3; D possibly corresponds to TRBD2 (6 bases). V lost 3 bases, J lost 4 bases, and 14 bases lay in between. The CDR3 consists of 15 residues. Germline CDR1 SEHNR, CDR2 FQNEAQ (reference sequence). For the CDR3, the DNA is TGTGCCAGCAGCTTCGACGGGAGCCCCCCAGATACGCAGTATTTT. Translation: CASSFDGSPPDTQYF.

The chain is built from TRBV19 and TRBJ2-2; 8 bases fit TRBD2. CDR1 and CDR2 (germline): LNHDA, SQIVND (reference sequence). After removal of 4 bases from V and 1 base from J, the junction contained 5 bases not matched to a gene. This CDR3 is built from 16 residues. The CDR3 DNA is TGTGCCAGTAGTAATAGCGGGGAGCGGAACACCGGGGAGCTGTTTTTT. This codes for CASSNSGERNTGELFF.

The rearrangement links TRBV5-1 to TRBJ2-2, with TRBD1 identical over 7 bases. Germline V gives CDR1 SGHRS, CDR2 YFSETQ. This CDR3 has 17 amino acids. Trimming cost V 2 bases and J 4 bases; bases outside gene matches: 11. The CDR3 here is CASSFRQGGTGTGELFF. DNA for the CDR3: TGCGCCAGCAGCTTCCGACAGGGTGGTACGGGCACCGGGGAGCTGTTTTTT.

The chain joins TRBV6-2 or TRBV6-3 to TRBJ2-5; 8 bases are shared with TRBD2. Germline V CDR1 and CDR2: MNHEY, SVGEGT. J gave up 5 bases and V 2 bases, and 7 bases lay outside the gene matches. CDR3 length: 15 amino acids. The CDR3 sequence is CASSYPSGRGETQYF. DNA of the CDR3: TGTGCCAGCAGTTACCCCAGCGGGAGAGGGGAGACCCAGTACTTC.

The chain carries TRBV2 and TRBJ1-5, with TRBD1 matching over 7 bases. CDR1 and CDR2 from the germline V gene are SNHLY and FYNNEI. This CDR3 spans 12 amino acids. Trimming cost V 9 bases and J 9 bases; bases outside gene matches: 8. This CDR3 is CASRGPSGPQHF. The DNA for the CDR3 is TGTGCCAGTAGGGGGCCTTCGGGGCCCCAGCATTTT.

This sequence joins TRBV30 and TRBJ1-1; 8 bases are a match to TRBD1. CDR3 length: 18 residues. Per the germline V gene, CDR1 is GTSNPN and CDR2 is SVGIG (reference sequence). V dropped 3 bases and J dropped 1; count of bases not matched to a gene: 16. CDR3 in DNA: TGTGCCTGGAGCGATCCAATGGACAGGGCCATAGGGAACACTGAAGCTTTCTTT. It encodes CAWSDPMDRAIGNTEAFF.

The rearrangement links TRBV5-5 to TRBJ1-1; tentatively, D is TRBD1 (6 bases). The germline CDR1 and CDR2 sequences are SGHKS and YYEKEE (reference sequence). This CDR3 is built from 13 residues. Trimming removed 7 bases at V and 6 bases at J, with 16 bases between. The CDR3 DNA sequence: TGTGCCAGCTCCCGGCCAGGGGCACCTGAAGCTTTCTTT. Translating it yields CASSRPGAPEAFF.

The V call is TRBV9, the J call TRBJ1-3; 9 bases line up with TRBD1. Germline values: CDR1 SGDLS, CDR2 YYNGEE. Trimming cost V 4 bases and J 0 bases; bases outside gene matches: 5. The CDR3 is 16 residues long. CDR3 sequence: CASSTGTGNSGNTIYF. The CDR3 DNA follows: TGTGCCAGCAGCACAGGGACAGGGAACTCTGGAAACACCATATATTTT.

The gene calls are TRBV2 and TRBJ1-2, with a possible D match to TRBD1 (6 bases). V was clipped by 6 bases and J by 4 bases, with 18 bases between them. Germline loops: CDR1 SNHLY, CDR2 FYNNEI. CDR3 length: 15 amino acids. The CDR3 here is CASRSGQPGTYGYTF. CDR3 in DNA: TGTGCCAGCAGGTCCGGACAGCCCGGAACCTATGGCTACACCTTC.

This clone came up once. V and J are TRBV10-1 and TRBJ2-5; 13 bases align to TRBD2. CDR3 length: 14 residues. Per the germline V gene, CDR1 is WNHNN and CDR2 is SYGVQD (reference sequence). V was clipped by 5 bases and J by 4 bases; unmatched bases: 1. The CDR3 sequence: CASSRLAGGETQYF. The CDR3 nucleotides read TGCGCCAGCAGTAGACTAGCGGGAGGAGAGACCCAGTACTTC.

The chain joins TRBV29-1 to TRBJ1-3; D unresolved. This CDR3 spans 12 amino acids. The germline CDR1 and CDR2 sequences are SQVTM and ANQGSEA. Trimming took 4 bases from V and 0 from J, leaving 4 bases between them. CDR3 protein: CSVASSGNTIYF. CDR3 nucleotides: TGCAGCGTTGCTTCCTCTGGAAACACCATATATTTT. The full variable domain, with the rest looked up from reference TRBV29-1 and TRBJ1-3, is SAVISQKPSRDICQRGTSLTIQCQVDSQVTMMFWYRQQPGQSLTLIATANQGSEATYESGFVIDKFPISRPNLTFSTLTVSNMSPEDSSIYLCSVASSGNTIYFGEGSWLTVV.

The rearrangement uses TRBV6-5 and TRBJ1-2; D is unclear. Trimming pared 2 bases from V and 0 bases from J, leaving 7 bases between. The CDR3 extends over 14 amino acids. Germline V gene data show CDR1 as MNHEY and CDR2 as SVGAGI. The CDR3 DNA follows: TGTGCCAGCAGTTACAAGGGAGCTAACTATGGCTACACCTTC. Translation: CASSYKGANYGYTF.

This chain joins TRBV10-1 and TRBJ2-7; TRBD2 matches 7 bases. Looked up from germline, CDR1 is WNHNN and CDR2 is SYGVQD (reference sequence). The CDR3 totals 13 residues. V trimming: 2 bases; J trimming: 9 bases; junction bases outside the gene matches: 7. The CDR3 nucleotides are TGCGCCAGCAGTGAGGCCGGGACTAAGAGGCAGTACTTC. Protein: CASSEAGTKRQYF.

In this sample, this clone turned up once. The chain joins TRBV3-1 (or the pseudogene TRBV3-2) to TRBJ2-7; 10 bases align to TRBD1. This CDR3 has 15 residues. The ends lost 3 bases at V and 5 bases at J; junction bases unmatched: 7. Per germline, CDR1 LGHDT and CDR2 YNNKEL (reference sequence). The chain's CDR3 is CASSQTGTGADEQYF. CDR3 sequence (DNA): TGTGCCAGCAGCCAGACCGGGACAGGGGCGGACGAGCAGTACTTC.

The genes are TRBV5-1 and TRBJ2-5; the match to TRBD1 covers 7 bases. CDR1 and CDR2 (germline): SGHRS, YFSETQ. V dropped 5 bases and J dropped 3; count of bases not matched to a gene: 4. This CDR3 has 13 residues. The CDR3 spells CASSSTGEETQYF. The CDR3 DNA is TGCGCCAGCAGTAGTACAGGGGAAGAGACCCAGTACTTC.

V gene TRBV10-3 combines with J gene TRBJ1-6; the match to TRBD1 covers 11 bases. The CDR3 loop spans 13 amino acids. V shed 8 bases, J shed 8 bases, and the junction held 2 bases outside the gene matches. CDR1 is ENHRY and CDR2 is SYGVKD in the germline V gene. CDR3 amino acids: CAIGTGGDSPLHF. The CDR3 bases are TGTGCCATCGGGACAGGGGGAGATTCACCCCTCCACTTT.

V gene TRBV3-1 (or the pseudogene TRBV3-2) combines with J gene TRBJ2-7; tentatively, D is TRBD2 (6 bases). V shed 1 base and J shed 4 bases, with 8 bases lying between them. CDR3 length: 13 amino acids. Germline CDR1 and CDR2: LGHDT and YNNKEL (reference sequence). CDR3 in amino acids: CASSQVSGYEQYF. The CDR3 DNA sequence: TGTGCCAGCAGCCAAGTGAGCGGGTACGAGCAGTACTTC.

V gene TRBV28 combines with J gene TRBJ2-5; TRBD1 matches 7 bases. V shed 6 bases and J 5 bases; nucleotides not matched to a gene: 24. The CDR3 length is 19 residues. CDR1 and CDR2 (germline): MDHEN, SYDVKM. Written as DNA, the CDR3 is TGTGCCAGCAGGGGGGACCTAAGGGACAGTAGGTTTTGGGGGGAGACCCAGTACTTC. Protein: CASRGDLRDSRFWGETQYF.